Listed below are T cell receptor beta chains from one sample, sequenced in a study of long-term antiretroviral therapy in people with HIV. The method was immunoSEQ multiplex PCR; TCRdb's version includes in-frame clones alone and lacks a portion of them. The sample comprises under 30,000 clones, about nine tenths of which are singletons, and 8.7% rests with the top ten. The sequencing used unsorted PBMCs, collected 1.8 years before starting antiretroviral therapy. The receptors stem from a man aged 45-60 years with HIV. Both conserved end residues are part of each CDR3.

v_call cdr3_aa
TRBV5-4 CASSLDGRNEQFF
TRBV9 CASSAGLAGSTDTQYF
TRBV21-1 CASSKALSSQERVTEAFF
TRBV5-5 CASSLFVAGEGETQYF
TRBV9 CASSAVGDRDIQYF
TRBV6-1 CASQNRDRTYYGYTF
TRBV11-2 CASSLDQRAISTEAFF
TRBV11-2 CASSFDPSATEAFF
TRBV29-1 CSVETSGRAEQYF
TRBV6-1 CASSEMTAGTSYEQYF
TRBV14 CASSQWGLYNEQFF
TRBV5-1 CASSAGPGETQYF
TRBV7-3 CASSPGQDAYEQYF
TRBV4-1 CASSYSGVLTDTQYF
TRBV18 CASSPLSGTLSGNTIYF
TRBV15 CATKDSGGSYSNQPQHF
TRBV15 CATSRDWVLNSPLHF
TRBV9 CASSVGRAGNTIYF
TRBV13 CASSLVRGNEQFF
TRBV7-8 CASSPRGSGEQYF
TRBV11-2 CASSLDGSGTEAFF
TRBV15 CATSRGTGYEQYF
TRBV7-3 CASSRGDRGLADTQYF
TRBV7-2 CASSLGYGTEAFF
TRBV6-5 CASRSTMNTEAFF
TRBV7-3 CASSAQGFDTEAFF
TRBV18 CASSPPNQPQHF
TRBV5-1 CASSLPSGRGETQYF
TRBV10-3 CAIRPVVESSYEQYF
TRBV5-1 CASSLEGRETEAFF
TRBV2 CASGQAYQETQYF
TRBV2 CASSPLNYGYTF
TRBV4-1 CASSQGQNQETQYF
TRBV4-1 CASSQVISGFRNTGELFF
TRBV9 CASSVLQFPAHQPQHF
TRBV6-5 CASTSPGSSYEQYF
TRBV7-6 CASSLSQGLNQPQHF
TRBV5-4 CASSLDRISDGTDTQYF
TRBV7-9 CASNTRGQYTDTQYF
TRBV27 CASRTGLAPYNEQFF
TRBV5-8 CASSSSHNEQFF
TRBV9 CASSRSGDTQYF
TRBV28 CASRAVNYGYTF
TRBV4-1 CASSQDPGAMGYEQYF
TRBV7-2 CASSRGGLAGVPDTQYF
TRBV4-2 CASSLNRVGYEQYF
TRBV10-2 CASSGREGLYNEQFF